This T cell receptor beta chain was sequenced in a study of regulatory T cells in long-lasting Graves disease. Study details: Graves' cases, newly diagnosed, had used antithyroid drugs under 3 months.

The time point: newly diagnosed GD, antithyroid drugs for less than 3 months. PBMC RNA served as the TCR library source. The V and J ends lost 4 bases and 8 bases respectively, with 21 bases between them. The CDR3 length is 16 residues. Germline V gene lookup returns CDR1 MNHNS and CDR2 SASEGT. The TCR beta library used iRepertoire HTBI primers with Arm-PCR amplification of CDR3. TCRdb reanalysed the multiplex PCR reads using MiXCR and keeps one entry per CDR3 protein. The sample lists around 330,000 distinct CDR3 sequences; about a sixth were seen once. The input for sequencing was peripheral blood mononuclear cells (PBMCs), taken at new diagnosis, from a patient treated with antithyroid drugs. The chain couples TRBV6-1 to TRBJ2-1; D is possibly TRBD2 (7 bases). The sequence was collected from a female donor with Graves disease. The CDR3 coding sequence is TGTGCCAGCAGTGGGGGGGGCCTTTGGGGGGGCCATGAGCAGTTCTTC. This codes for CASSGGGLWGGHEQFF.